The 17 T cell receptor beta chains in this list originate from one sample, sequenced in a study of PD-1 blockade in classical Hodgkin lymphoma. Noted time point: newly diagnosed, previously untreated cHL patient sample. Starting with thawed PBMCs, CD4+ T cells were purified by magnetic negative selection. Sequencing used immunoSEQ multiplex PCR; TCRdb keeps in-frame clones, though not all of them. Here the sample spans roughly 27,000 clones, roughly nine tenths being singletons. The sample consisted of CD4+ T cells from blood. All receptors come from a human donor with classical Hodgkin lymphoma.

CDR3 in amino acids: CASSQLGFAGIDNEQFF. The CDR3, as DNA: TGCGCCAGCAGCCAATTAGGTTTTGCGGGGATCGACAATGAGCAGTTCTTC. The V and J genes are TRBV4-3 and TRBJ2-1, with D possibly TRBD2 on 6 matching bases. The CDR3 extends over 17 amino acids. Germline CDR1 is LGHNA and CDR2 is YSLEER. V shed 2 bases and J shed 5 bases, with 19 bases lying between them.

The CDR3 DNA sequence: TGTGCCAGCAGCCCCTCGGAGGGTATCGATACGCAGTATTTT. Translation gives CASSPSEGIDTQYF. The rearrangement links TRBV7-3 to TRBJ2-3; possible D gene TRBD2, 6 bases. Trimming removed 5 bases at V and 6 bases at J, with 15 bases between. CDR1 is SGHTA, CDR2 FQGTGA, per germline. CDR3 length equals 14 residues. Full variable domain (outside the CDR3, taken from reference TRBV7-3 and TRBJ2-3): GAGVSQTPSNKVTEKGKYVELRCDPISGHTALYWYRQSLGQGPEFLIYFQGTGAADDSGLPNDRFFAVRPEGSVSTLKIQRTERGDSAVYLCASSPSEGIDTQYFGPGTRLTVL.

This clone has just one count. V is TRBV19 and J is TRBJ1-2; 10 bases line up with TRBD1. The V segment lost 5 bases and the J segment 4 bases; nucleotides outside the gene matches: 4. Per the germline V gene, CDR1 is LNHDA and CDR2 is SQIVND (reference sequence). The CDR3 covers 14 residues. The CDR3 protein is CASSRDRGTYGYTF. The DNA for the CDR3 is TGTGCCAGTAGTCGGGACAGGGGAACCTATGGCTACACCTTC.

The genes are TRBV5-4 and TRBJ2-1; D might be TRBD2 (5 bases). Per the germline V gene, CDR1 is SGHNT and CDR2 is YYREEE (reference sequence). The V and J ends lost 4 bases and 7 bases respectively, with 18 bases between them. The CDR3 has 15 residues. The CDR3 DNA follows: TGTGCCAGCAGCCTTGGAGGTGGCCAGGCGAATGAGCAGTTCTTC. It codes for CASSLGGGQANEQFF.

This chain joins TRBV6-7 and TRBJ2-7; weak D call: TRBD2 (5 bases). TRBV6-7 carries the ORF label, with uncertain function. Trimming took 4 bases from V and 2 from J, leaving 12 bases between them. CDR3 length: 14 amino acids. For the CDR3, the DNA is TGTGCCAGCAGTTCACCGGGGTATCCCTACGAGCAGTACTTC. It encodes CASSSPGYPYEQYF.

V gene TRBV7-2 combines with J gene TRBJ2-7; 10 positions agree with TRBD2. The CDR3 is made up of 17 amino acids. CDR1 and CDR2 from the germline V gene are SGHTA and FQGNSA. The V gene end was trimmed by 1 base and the J gene end by 0 bases; junction bases not matched to a gene: 6. The CDR3 sequence: CASSLVASGSFSYEQYF. The CDR3 coding sequence is TGTGCCAGCAGCTTAGTCGCTAGCGGGAGTTTCTCCTACGAGCAGTACTTC.

The rearrangement links TRBV11-3 to TRBJ2-2; no clear D. The germline V gene encodes CDR1 SGHNT and CDR2 YENEEA. V lost 1 base and J lost 6, with 0 bases in between. This CDR3 spans 11 amino acids. The CDR3 here is CASSLAGELFF. The DNA for the CDR3 is TGTGCCAGCAGCTTAGCCGGGGAGCTGTTTTTT.

V and J are TRBV5-1 and TRBJ1-1, with 7 nucleotides matching TRBD1. Germline CDR1 SGHRS, CDR2 YFSETQ. The CDR3 has 15 residues. The J segment lost 3 bases and the V segment lost 2 bases, leaving 7 bases of the junction unmatched. CDR3 sequence reads: CASSFKGAKDTEAFF. As DNA, the CDR3 is TGCGCCAGCAGCTTCAAGGGGGCGAAGGACACTGAAGCTTTCTTT.

DNA for the CDR3: TGCAGTGTTTCCTTAGCGGGCGTATACAATGAGCAGTTCTTC. Protein: CSVSLAGVYNEQFF. This chain joins TRBV29-1 and TRBJ2-1; TRBD2 matches at 7 bases. The CDR3 totals 14 residues. Germline CDR1 reads SQVTM; CDR2 reads ANQGSEA.

The CDR3 loop reads CASAGVLAGSDTQYF. The CDR3 bases are TGTGCCAGCGCGGGGGTCCTAGCGGGATCCGATACGCAGTATTTT. This chain connects TRBV5-4 to TRBJ2-3; 9 bases agree with TRBD2. J was trimmed by 6 bases and V by 7 bases; bases with no gene match: 12. This CDR3 comprises 15 residues. Per the germline V gene, CDR1 is SGHNT and CDR2 is YYREEE (reference sequence).

The V gene is TRBV9, the J gene TRBJ2-1, with TRBD2 as a possible D gene (6 bases). The CDR3 consists of 15 residues. Germline CDR1 reads SGDLS; CDR2 reads YYNGEE. V shed 0 bases and J shed 3 bases, with 10 bases lying between them. Here the CDR3 reads CASSVGGVNYNEQFF. CDR3 nucleotide sequence: TGTGCCAGCAGCGTAGGGGGGGTCAACTACAATGAGCAGTTCTTC. Full variable domain (remainder filled in from reference TRBV9 and TRBJ2-1): DSGVTQTPKHLITATGQRVTLRCSPRSGDLSVYWYQQSLDQGLQFLIQYYNGEERAKGNILERFSAQQFPDLHSELNLSSLELGDSALYFCASSVGGVNYNEQFFGPGTRLTVL.

The chain links TRBV2 to TRBJ1-2; D call uncertain. The V gene's germline CDR1 is SNHLY and CDR2 FYNNEI. This CDR3 contains 13 residues. Trimming pared 1 base from V and 4 bases from J, leaving 7 bases between. The CDR3 loop is CASSEGATYGYTF. CDR3 DNA sequence: TGTGCCAGCAGTGAAGGGGCTACCTATGGCTACACCTTC.

This clone was detected only once. This chain links TRBV28 with TRBJ1-4; D is perhaps TRBD1 (5 bases). The V end lost 7 bases, the J end lost 7 bases, and 13 bases lay between the germline ends. CDR1 is MDHEN and CDR2 is SYDVKM in the germline V gene. This CDR3 is 13 amino acids long. CDR3 coding DNA: TGTGCCAGCAATCCCGGGACTTCTGAAAAACTGTTTTTT. Protein product: CASNPGTSEKLFF.

This chain links TRBV5-6 with TRBJ1-5, with D unresolved. The CDR3 has 12 residues. The germline V and J ends were trimmed by 6 bases and 7 bases, with 11 bases remaining between them. Germline V gene data show CDR1 as SGHDT and CDR2 as YYEEEE. The chain's CDR3 is CASTYNGQPQHF. The CDR3 DNA follows: TGTGCCAGCACCTATAACGGGCAGCCCCAGCATTTT. The variable domain in full, with the rest retrieved from reference TRBV5-6 and TRBJ1-5, is DAGVTQSPTHLIKTRGQQVTLRCSPKSGHDTVSWYQQALGQGPQFIFQYYEEEERQRGNFPDRFSGHQFPNYSSELNVNALLLGDSALYLCASTYNGQPQHFGDGTRLSIL.

The chain employs TRBV7-2 and TRBJ2-7; D uncertain. This CDR3 comprises 15 residues. The germline gives CDR1 SGHTA, CDR2 FQGNSA. V was pared by 2 bases and J by 1 base, with 12 bases between. The CDR3 nucleotides are TGTGCCAGCAGCTTAACCCGGACGGTGTCCTACGAGCAGTACTTC. This sequence encodes CASSLTRTVSYEQYF.

As regards this clone: The same CDR3 arises from other DNA sequences in this sample as well. The rearrangement joins TRBV30 to TRBJ1-2; D might be TRBD1 (6 bases). Trimming pared 3 bases from V and 8 bases from J, leaving 16 bases between. CDR3 length equals 13 residues. CDR1 and CDR2 (germline): GTSNPN, SVGIG (reference sequence). The CDR3 sequence: CAWRYTGGGGYTF. The CDR3 nucleotides are TGTGCCTGGAGATATACCGGGGGGGGCGGCTACACCTTC. The variable domain in full, with the rest retrieved from reference TRBV30 and TRBJ1-2, is SQTIHQWPATLVQPVGSPLSLECTVEGTSNPNLYWYRQAAGRGLQLLFYSVGIGQISSEVPQNLSASRPQDRQFILSSKKLLLSDSGFYLCAWRYTGGGGYTFGSGTRLTVV.

This chain joins TRBV28 and TRBJ2-1; 13 positions match TRBD2. The CDR3 extends over 15 amino acids. The V gene end was trimmed by 5 bases and the J gene end by 6 bases; junction bases not matched to a gene: 4. The V gene's germline CDR1 is MDHEN and CDR2 SYDVKM. The CDR3 coding sequence is TGTGCCAGCAGTCCCGGGACTAGCGGGATCAATGAGCAGTTCTTC. Its translation: CASSPGTSGINEQFF. Supplemented by reference TRBV28 and TRBJ2-1, the full variable domain reads DVKVTQSSRYLVKRTGEKVFLECVQDMDHENMFWYRQDPGLGLRLIYFSYDVKMKEKGDIPEGYSVSREKKERFSLILESASTNQTSMYLCASSPGTSGINEQFFGPGTRLTVL.